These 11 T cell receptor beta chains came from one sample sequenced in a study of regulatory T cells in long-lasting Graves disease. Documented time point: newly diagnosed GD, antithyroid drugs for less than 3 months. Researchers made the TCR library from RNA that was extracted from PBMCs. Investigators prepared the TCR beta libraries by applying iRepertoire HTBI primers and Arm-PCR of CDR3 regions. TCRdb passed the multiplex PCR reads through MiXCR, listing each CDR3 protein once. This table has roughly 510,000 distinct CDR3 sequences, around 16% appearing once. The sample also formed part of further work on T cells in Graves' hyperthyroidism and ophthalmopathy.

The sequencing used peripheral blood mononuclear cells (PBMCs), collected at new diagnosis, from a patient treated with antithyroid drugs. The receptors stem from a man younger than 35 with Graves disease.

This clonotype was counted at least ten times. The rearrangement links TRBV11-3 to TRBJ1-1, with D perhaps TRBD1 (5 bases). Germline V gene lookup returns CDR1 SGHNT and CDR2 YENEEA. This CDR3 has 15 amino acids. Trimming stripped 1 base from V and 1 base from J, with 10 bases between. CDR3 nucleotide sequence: TGTGCCAGCAGCTTAGGGGGCGCCTCGAACACTGAAGCTTTCTTT. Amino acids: CASSLGGASNTEAFF.

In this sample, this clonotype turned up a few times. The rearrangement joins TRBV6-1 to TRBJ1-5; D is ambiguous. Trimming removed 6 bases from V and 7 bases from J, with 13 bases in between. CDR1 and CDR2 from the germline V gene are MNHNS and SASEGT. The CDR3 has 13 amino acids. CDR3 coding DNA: TGTGCCAGCAGCCGGACCTTCGGGCAGCCCCAGCATTTT. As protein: CASSRTFGQPQHF.

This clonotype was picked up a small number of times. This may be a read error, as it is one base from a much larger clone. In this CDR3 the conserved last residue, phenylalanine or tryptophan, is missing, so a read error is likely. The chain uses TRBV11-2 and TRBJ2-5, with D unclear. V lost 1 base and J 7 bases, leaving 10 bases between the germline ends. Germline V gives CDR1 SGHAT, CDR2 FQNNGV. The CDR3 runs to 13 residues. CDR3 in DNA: TGTGCCAGCAGCTTAGGGTCTAGAGGGACCCAGTACCTC. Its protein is CASSLGSRGTQYL.

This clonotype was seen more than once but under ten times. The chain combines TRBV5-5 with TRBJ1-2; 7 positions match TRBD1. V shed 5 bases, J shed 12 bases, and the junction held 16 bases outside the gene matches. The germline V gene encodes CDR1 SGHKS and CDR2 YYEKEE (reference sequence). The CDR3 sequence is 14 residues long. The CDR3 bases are TGTGCCAGCAGTTTCCCCGGGACAGTTATGGTCCACACCTTC. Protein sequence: CASSFPGTVMVHTF.

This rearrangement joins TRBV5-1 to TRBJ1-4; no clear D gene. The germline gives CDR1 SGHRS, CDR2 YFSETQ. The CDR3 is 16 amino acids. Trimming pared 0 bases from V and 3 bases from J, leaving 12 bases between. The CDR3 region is CASSLAVFGPNEKLFF. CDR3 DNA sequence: TGCGCCAGCAGCTTGGCCGTCTTTGGGCCTAATGAAAAACTGTTTTTT.

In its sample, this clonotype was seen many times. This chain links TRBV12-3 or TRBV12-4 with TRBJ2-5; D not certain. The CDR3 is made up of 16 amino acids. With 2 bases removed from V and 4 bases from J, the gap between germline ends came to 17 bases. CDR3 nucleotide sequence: TGTGCCAGCAGTTTAAGCGTCGACCCTGTCGGAGAGACCCAGTACTTC. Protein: CASSLSVDPVGETQYF.

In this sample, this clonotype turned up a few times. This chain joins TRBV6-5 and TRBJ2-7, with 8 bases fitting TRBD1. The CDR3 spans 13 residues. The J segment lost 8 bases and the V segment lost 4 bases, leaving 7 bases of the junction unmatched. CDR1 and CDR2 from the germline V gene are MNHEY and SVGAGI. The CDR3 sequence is CASSSRQGSKQYF. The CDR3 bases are TGTGCCAGCAGTTCACGACAGGGGAGTAAGCAGTACTTC.

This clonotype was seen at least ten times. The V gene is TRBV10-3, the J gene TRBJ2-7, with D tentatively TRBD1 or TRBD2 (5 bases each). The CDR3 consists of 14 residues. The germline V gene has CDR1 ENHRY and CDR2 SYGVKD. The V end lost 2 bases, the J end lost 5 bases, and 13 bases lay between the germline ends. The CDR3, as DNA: TGTGCCATCAGTGAGAGAGGGGCCGACCACGAGCAGTACTTC. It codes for CAISERGADHEQYF.

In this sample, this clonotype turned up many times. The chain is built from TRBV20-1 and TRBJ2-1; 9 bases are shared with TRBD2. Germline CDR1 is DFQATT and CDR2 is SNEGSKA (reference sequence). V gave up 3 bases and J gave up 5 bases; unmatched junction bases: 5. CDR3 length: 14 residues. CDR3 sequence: CSASVPSGDNEQFF. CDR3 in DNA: TGCAGTGCTAGCGTGCCTAGCGGGGACAATGAGCAGTTCTTC.

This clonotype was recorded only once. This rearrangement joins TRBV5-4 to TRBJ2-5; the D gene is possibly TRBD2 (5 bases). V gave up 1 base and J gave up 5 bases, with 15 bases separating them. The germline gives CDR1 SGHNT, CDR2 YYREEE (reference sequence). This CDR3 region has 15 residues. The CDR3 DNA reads TGTGCCAGCAGCTTGTTTACGAGCGGAGGTGAGACCCAGTACTTC. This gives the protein CASSLFTSGGETQYF.

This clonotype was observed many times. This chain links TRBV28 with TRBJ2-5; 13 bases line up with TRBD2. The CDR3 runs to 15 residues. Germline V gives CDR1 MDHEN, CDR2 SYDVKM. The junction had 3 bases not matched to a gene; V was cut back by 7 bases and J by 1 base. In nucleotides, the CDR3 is TGTGCCAGCAAGACTAGCGGGAGGCCCCAAGAGACCCAGTACTTC. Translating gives CASKTSGRPQETQYF.